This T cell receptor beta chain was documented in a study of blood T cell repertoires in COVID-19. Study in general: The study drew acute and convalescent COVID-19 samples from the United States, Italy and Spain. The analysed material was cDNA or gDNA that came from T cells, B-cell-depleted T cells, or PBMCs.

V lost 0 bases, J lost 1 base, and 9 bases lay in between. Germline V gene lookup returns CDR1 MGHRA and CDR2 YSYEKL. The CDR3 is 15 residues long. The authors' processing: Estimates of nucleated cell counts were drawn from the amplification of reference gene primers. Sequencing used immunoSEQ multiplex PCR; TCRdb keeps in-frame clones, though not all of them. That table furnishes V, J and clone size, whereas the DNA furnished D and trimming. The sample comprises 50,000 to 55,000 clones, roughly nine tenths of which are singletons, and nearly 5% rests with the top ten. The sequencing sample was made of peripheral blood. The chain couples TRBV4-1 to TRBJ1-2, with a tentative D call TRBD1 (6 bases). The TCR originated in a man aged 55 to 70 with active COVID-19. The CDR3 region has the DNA TGCGCCAGCAGCCAAGATGCAGGGGTTAACTATGGCTACACCTTC. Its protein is CASSQDAGVNYGYTF.